This TCR beta chain was recorded in a study of response to subunit inactivated influenza vaccine. General observations from the study: It was suggested by the authors that few new T cells are recruited by each seasonal influenza vaccination.

In TCRdb, the RT-PCR reads were re-called with MiXCR into one record per CDR3 protein. The sample lists about 500,000 distinct CDR3 sequences; roughly 7.6% were seen once. This clonotype appeared a few times. What it binds is unknown. Germline V gene sequence: CDR1 SGHTA, CDR2 FQGTGA. The CDR3 loop spans 13 amino acids. Trimming took off 3 bases at V and 4 bases at J, with 9 bases between the two ends. The origin of this receptor is a man in his fifties or sixties who received an inactivated influenza vaccine. The sequences come from PBMCs from blood, collected around 2 years after vaccination. The chain links TRBV7-3 to TRBJ2-5, with a weak D call TRBD1 (5 bases). The chain's CDR3 is CASSLDNRETQYF. The CDR3 DNA reads TGTGCCAGCAGCTTGGACAATCGAGAGACCCAGTACTTC.